This T cell receptor beta chain was observed in a study of blood T cell repertoires in COVID-19. Across the whole study: Sites across the United States, Italy and Spain contributed samples from acute and convalescent COVID-19. Nucleic acid was either cDNA or gDNA, and it came from T cells, B-cell-depleted T cells, or PBMCs.

Authors' data handling: Estimated nucleated cell counts came from reference gene primer amplification. Some clones are missing from TCRdb's copy, which holds only in-frame ones; the method was immunoSEQ multiplex PCR. That table supplies the V and J calls and clone size; D and trimming were determined from the DNA. The sample holds 200,000 to 250,000 clones; roughly 81% are singletons and the top ten take 7.5% to 8%. V lost 7 bases to trimming and J lost 4 bases, with 16 bases between them. The CDR3 is 14 amino acids. CDR1 and CDR2 (germline): MGHDK, SYGVNS. This sequence was found in a woman between 50 and 59 years old with active or convalescent COVID-19. The sequenced material came from peripheral blood. The chain joins TRBV25-1 to TRBJ1-1, with a possible D match to TRBD1 (6 bases). The CDR3 here is CASKGNRVGTEAFF. The CDR3 DNA is TGTGCCAGCAAAGGGAACAGGGTTGGCACTGAAGCTTTCTTT.